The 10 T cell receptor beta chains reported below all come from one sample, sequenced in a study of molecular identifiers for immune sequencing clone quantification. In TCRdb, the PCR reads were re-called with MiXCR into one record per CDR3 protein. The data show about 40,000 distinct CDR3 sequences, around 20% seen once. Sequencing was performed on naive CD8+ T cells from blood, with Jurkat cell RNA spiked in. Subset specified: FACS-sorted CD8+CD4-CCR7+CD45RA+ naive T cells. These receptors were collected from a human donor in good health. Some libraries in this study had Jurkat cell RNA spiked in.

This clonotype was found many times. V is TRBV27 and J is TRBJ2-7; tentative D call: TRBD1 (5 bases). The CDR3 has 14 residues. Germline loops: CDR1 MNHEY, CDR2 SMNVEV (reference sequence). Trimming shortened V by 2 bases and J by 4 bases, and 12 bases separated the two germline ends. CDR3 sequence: CASSLDRASYEQYF. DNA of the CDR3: TGTGCCAGCAGTTTAGACAGAGCAAGTTACGAGCAGTACTTC.

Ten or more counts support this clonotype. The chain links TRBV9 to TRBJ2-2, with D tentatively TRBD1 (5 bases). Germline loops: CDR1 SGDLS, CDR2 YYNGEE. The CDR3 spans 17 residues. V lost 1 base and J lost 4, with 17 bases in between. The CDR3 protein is CASSVPQKGRGTGELFF. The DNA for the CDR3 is TGTGCCAGCAGCGTACCTCAAAAGGGGCGTGGCACCGGGGAGCTGTTTTTT.

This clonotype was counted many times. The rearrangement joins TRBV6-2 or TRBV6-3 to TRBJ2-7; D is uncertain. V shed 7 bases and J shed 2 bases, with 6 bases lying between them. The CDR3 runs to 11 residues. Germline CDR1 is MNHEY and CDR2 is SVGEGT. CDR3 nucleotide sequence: TGTGCCAGCACACGGGCCTACGAGCAGTACTTC. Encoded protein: CASTRAYEQYF.

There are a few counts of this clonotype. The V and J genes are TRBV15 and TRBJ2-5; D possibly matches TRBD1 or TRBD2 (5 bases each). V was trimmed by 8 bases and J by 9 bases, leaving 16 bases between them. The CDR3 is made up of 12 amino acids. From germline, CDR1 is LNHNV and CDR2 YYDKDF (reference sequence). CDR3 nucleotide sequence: TGTGCCACCTGCCCCGGGATGGGGGCCCAGTACTTC. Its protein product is CATCPGMGAQYF.

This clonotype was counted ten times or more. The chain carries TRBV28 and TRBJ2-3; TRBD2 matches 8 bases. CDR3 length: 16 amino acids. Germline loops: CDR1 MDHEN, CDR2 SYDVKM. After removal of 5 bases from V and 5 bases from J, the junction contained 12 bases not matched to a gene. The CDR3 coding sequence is TGTGCCAGCAGTATACGACTAGCGACGAGCGGAGATACGCAGTATTTT. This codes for CASSIRLATSGDTQYF.

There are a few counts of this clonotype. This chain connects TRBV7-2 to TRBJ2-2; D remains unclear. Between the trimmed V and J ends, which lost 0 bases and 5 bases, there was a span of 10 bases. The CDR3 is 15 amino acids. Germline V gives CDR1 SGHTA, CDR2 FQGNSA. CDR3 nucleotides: TGTGCCAGCAGCTTAGCTCCCATTGCGACCGGGGAGCTGTTTTTT. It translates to CASSLAPIATGELFF.

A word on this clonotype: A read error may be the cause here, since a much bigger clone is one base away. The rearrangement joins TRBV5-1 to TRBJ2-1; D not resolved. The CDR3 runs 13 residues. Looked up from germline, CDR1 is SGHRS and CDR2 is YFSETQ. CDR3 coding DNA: TGCGCCAGCAGGGCAGACTCCTACAATGTGCAGTTCTTC. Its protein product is CASRADSYNVQFF.

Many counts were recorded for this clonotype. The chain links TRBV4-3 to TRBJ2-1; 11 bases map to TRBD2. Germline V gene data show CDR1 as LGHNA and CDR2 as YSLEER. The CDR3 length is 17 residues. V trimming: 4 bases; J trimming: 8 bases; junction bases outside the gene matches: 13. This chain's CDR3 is CASSRGNSGRAFYEQFF. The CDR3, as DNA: TGCGCCAGCAGCCGGGGGAATAGCGGGAGGGCCTTCTATGAGCAGTTCTTC.

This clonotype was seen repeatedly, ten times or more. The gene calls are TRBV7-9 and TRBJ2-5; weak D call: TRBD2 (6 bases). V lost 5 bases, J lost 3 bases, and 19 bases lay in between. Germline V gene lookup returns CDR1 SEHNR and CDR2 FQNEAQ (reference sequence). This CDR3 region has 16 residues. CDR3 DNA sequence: TGTGCCAGCAGCCCCCGTGCGGGCCGGGGGAAAGAGACCCAGTACTTC. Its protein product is CASSPRAGRGKETQYF.

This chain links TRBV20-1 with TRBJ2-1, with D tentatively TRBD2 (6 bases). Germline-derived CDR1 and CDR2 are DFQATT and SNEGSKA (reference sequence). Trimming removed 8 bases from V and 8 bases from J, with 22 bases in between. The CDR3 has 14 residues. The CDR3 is CSTLGILAIHEQFF. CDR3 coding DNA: TGCAGTACCCTGGGGATTCTAGCGATCCATGAGCAGTTCTTC.